This T cell receptor (beta chain) was sequenced in a study of T cell responses to AZD1222 COVID-19 vaccine. Study conclusions and caveats: Regions 160-218 and 743-854 held dominance among vaccine-associated CD4 TCRs, which spanned spike. A reported finding is that nearly half of spike-specific TCRs target unmutated variant regions. None of the repertoires were sampled until the peak T cell response had passed. Donor demographics were predominantly white British with a female majority; clonal diversity may be underestimated.

Note on this clone: What it recognizes is unknown.

Libraries were prepared by immunoSEQ multiplex PCR; TCRdb keeps only in-frame clonotypes and omits some of them. The specimen's table records about 140,000 clones. J lost 8 bases, V lost 4 bases, and 7 bases had no gene match. The CDR3 has 14 residues. CDR1 and CDR2 (germline): GTSNPN, SVGIG (reference sequence). The clonotype originates from an adult in good health. The rearrangement uses TRBV30 and TRBJ1-4; 10 bases are shared with TRBD1. Sequencing used peripheral blood. CDR3: CAWKTGGAQEKLFF. The DNA for the CDR3 is TGTGCCTGGAAGACAGGGGGCGCCCAGGAAAAACTGTTTTTT.